A single sample gave rise to the 5 T cell receptor beta chains below, sequenced in a study of cytomegalovirus exposure and HLA in healthy donors. It was with 60 Vbeta and 13 Jbeta primers that the PCR ran. Profiled with immunoSEQ multiplex PCR; TCRdb holds only in-frame clones, not every one. The table shows around 180,000 clones, with 80% occurring only once. The sequenced sample consisted of PBMCs. Source of these receptors: a man aged 25 to 40 in good health and CMV-seropositive.

The rearrangement links TRBV30 to TRBJ1-3; TRBD1 is a possible D gene (5 bases). The length of the CDR3 is 14 residues. Trimming took off 4 bases at V and 2 bases at J, with 12 bases between the two ends. CDR1 is GTSNPN, CDR2 SVGIG, per germline (reference sequence). CDR3: CAWNVRGAGNTIYF. The DNA of the CDR3 is TGTGCCTGGAACGTGCGGGGGGCTGGAAACACCATATATTTT. The full variable domain, its missing parts supplied by reference TRBV30 and TRBJ1-3, is SQTIHQWPATLVQPVGSPLSLECTVEGTSNPNLYWYRQAAGRGLQLLFYSVGIGQISSEVPQNLSASRPQDRQFILSSKKLLLSDSGFYLCAWNVRGAGNTIYFGEGSWLTVV.

The chain joins TRBV6-5 to TRBJ1-1; no definite D call. V gave up 4 bases and J gave up 8 bases, with 8 bases separating them. Germline values: CDR1 MNHEY, CDR2 SVGAGI. CDR3 length: 11 residues. The CDR3, as DNA: TGTGCCAGCAGTTCCCAGGCAGAAGCTTTCTTT. It yields the protein CASSSQAEAFF.

The chain is built from TRBV7-9 and TRBJ1-2; the D gene is possibly TRBD1 (6 bases). Germline V CDR1 and CDR2: SEHNR, FQNEAQ (reference sequence). V gave up 2 bases and J gave up 10 bases, with 17 bases separating them. This CDR3 is 14 amino acids long. The CDR3 DNA follows: TGTGCCAGCAGCTTAATGCGGGGGCGGCGAGTCTACACCTTC. Amino acids: CASSLMRGRRVYTF.

The chain combines TRBV27 with TRBJ1-1; weak D call: TRBD1 (5 bases). Germline V gene sequence: CDR1 MNHEY, CDR2 SMNVEV (reference sequence). The CDR3 sequence is 16 residues long. With 3 bases removed from V and 1 base from J, the gap between germline ends came to 15 bases. The CDR3: CASSLGDLSSNTEAFF. The CDR3 DNA sequence: TGTGCCAGCAGTTTGGGGGACTTGTCATCGAACACTGAAGCTTTCTTT.

The rearrangement links TRBV4-3 to TRBJ2-6; a weak D match, TRBD2 (6 bases). The V gene's germline CDR1 is LGHNA and CDR2 YSLEER. Deletions cut 0 bases from V and 3 bases from J, with 9 bases between. CDR3 size: 16 residues. CDR3 in DNA: TGCGCCAGCAGCCAAGATCACGGGAGTGGGGCCAACGTCCTGACTTTC. Translation gives CASSQDHGSGANVLTF.